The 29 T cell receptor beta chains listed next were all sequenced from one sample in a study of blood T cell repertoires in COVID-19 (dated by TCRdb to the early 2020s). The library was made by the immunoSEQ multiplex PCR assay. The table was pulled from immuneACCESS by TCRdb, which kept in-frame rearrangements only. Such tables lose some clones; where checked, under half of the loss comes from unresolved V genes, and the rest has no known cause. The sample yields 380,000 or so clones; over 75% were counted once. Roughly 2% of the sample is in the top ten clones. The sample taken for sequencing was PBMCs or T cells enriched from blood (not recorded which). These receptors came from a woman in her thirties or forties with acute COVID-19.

The CDR3 reads CASSLDRGGYEQYF. Written as DNA, the CDR3 is TGTGCCAGCAGCTTAGATCGGGGGGGCTACGAGCAGTACTTC. The chain recombines TRBV11-2 with TRBJ2-7; 8 bases are shared with TRBD2. The CDR3 is made up of 14 amino acids. CDR1 is SGHAT, CDR2 FQNNGV, per germline. The V segment lost 0 bases and the J segment 3 bases; nucleotides outside the gene matches: 1.

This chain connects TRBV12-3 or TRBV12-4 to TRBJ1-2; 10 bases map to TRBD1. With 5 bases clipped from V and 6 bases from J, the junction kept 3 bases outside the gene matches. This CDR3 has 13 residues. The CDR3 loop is CASSGTGVNGYTF. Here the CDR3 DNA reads TGTGCCAGCAGTGGGACAGGGGTGAATGGCTACACCTTC.

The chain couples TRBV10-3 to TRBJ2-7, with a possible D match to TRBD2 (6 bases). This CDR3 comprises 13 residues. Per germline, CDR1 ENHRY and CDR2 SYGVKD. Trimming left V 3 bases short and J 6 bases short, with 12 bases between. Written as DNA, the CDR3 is TGTGCCATCAGTGATAACGGGCGGGGCGAGCAGTACTTC. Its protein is CAISDNGRGEQYF.

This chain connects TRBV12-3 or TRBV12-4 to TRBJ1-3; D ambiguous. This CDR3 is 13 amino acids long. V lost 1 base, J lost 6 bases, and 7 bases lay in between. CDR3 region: CASSLGEANTIYF. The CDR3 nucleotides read TGTGCCAGCAGTTTAGGGGAGGCAAACACCATATATTTT.

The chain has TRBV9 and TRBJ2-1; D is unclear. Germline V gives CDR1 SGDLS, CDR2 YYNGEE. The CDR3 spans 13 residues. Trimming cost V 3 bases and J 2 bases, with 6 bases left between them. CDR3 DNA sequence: TGTGCCAGCAGCGGGCGGCCCTACAATGAGCAGTTCTTC. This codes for CASSGRPYNEQFF.

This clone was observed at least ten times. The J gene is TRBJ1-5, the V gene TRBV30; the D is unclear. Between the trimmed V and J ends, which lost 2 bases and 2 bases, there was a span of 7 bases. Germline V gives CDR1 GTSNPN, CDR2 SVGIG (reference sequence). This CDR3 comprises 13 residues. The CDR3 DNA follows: TGTGCCTGGAGTTTCCAGGGCAATCAGCCCCAGCATTTT. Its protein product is CAWSFQGNQPQHF.

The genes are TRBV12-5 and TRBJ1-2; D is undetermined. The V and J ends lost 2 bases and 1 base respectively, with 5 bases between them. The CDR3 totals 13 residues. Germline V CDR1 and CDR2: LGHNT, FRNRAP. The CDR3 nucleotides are TGTGCTAGTGGTTTGAGACTTAACTATGGCTACACCTTC. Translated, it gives CASGLRLNYGYTF.

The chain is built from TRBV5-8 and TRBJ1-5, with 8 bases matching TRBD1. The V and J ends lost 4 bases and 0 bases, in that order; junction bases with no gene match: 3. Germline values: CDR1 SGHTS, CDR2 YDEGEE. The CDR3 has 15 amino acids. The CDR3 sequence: CASSRGQVSNQPQHF. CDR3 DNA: TGTGCCAGCAGCAGGGGACAGGTTAGCAATCAGCCCCAGCATTTT.

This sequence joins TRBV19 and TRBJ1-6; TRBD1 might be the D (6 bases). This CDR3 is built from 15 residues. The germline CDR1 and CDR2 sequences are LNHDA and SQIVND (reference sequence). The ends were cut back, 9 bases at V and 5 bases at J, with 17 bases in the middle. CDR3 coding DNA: TGTGCCAGCAGGGGAGTTGGGGTGCATAATTCACCCCTCCACTTT. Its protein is CASRGVGVHNSPLHF.

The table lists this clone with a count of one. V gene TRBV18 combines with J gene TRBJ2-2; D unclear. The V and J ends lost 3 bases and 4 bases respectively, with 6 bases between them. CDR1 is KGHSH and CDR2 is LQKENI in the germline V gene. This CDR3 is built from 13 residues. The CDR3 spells CASSPRFTGELFF. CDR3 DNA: TGTGCCAGCTCACCGCGGTTCACCGGGGAGCTGTTTTTT. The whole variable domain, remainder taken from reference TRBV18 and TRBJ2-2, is NAGVMQNPRHLVRRRGQEARLRCSPMKGHSHVYWYRQLPEEGLKFMVYLQKENIIDESGMPKERFSAEFPKEGPSILRIQQVVRGDSAAYFCASSPRFTGELFFGEGSRLTVL.

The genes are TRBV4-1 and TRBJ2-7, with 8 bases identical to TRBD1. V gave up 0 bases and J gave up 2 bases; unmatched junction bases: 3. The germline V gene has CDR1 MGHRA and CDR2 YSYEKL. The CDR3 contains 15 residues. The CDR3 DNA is TGCGCCAGCAGCCAAGATCTGGGACAGGCCTACGAGCAGTACTTC. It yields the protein CASSQDLGQAYEQYF.

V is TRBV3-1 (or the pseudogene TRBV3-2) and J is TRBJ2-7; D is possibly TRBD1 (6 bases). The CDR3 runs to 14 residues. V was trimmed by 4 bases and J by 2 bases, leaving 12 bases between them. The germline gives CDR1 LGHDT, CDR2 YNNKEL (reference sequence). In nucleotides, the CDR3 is TGTGCCAGCAGCCCAGTTTGGGGGCCCTACGAGCAGTACTTC. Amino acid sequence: CASSPVWGPYEQYF.

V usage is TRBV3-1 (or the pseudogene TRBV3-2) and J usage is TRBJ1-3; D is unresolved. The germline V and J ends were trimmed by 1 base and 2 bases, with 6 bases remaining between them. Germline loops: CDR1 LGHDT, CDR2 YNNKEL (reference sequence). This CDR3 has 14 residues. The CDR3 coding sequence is TGTGCCAGCAGCCAAGTAACAACTGGAAACACCATATATTTT. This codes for CASSQVTTGNTIYF.

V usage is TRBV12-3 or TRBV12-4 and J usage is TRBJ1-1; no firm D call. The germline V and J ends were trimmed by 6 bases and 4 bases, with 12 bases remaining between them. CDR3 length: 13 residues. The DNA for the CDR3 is TGTGCCAGCAGCTACGCTGCTCGCACTGAAGCTTTCTTT. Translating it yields CASSYAARTEAFF.

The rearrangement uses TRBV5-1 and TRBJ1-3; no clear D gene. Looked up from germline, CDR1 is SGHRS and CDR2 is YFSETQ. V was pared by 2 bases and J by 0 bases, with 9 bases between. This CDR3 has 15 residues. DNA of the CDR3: TGCGCCAGCAGCTTAGGCACTACCTCTGGAAACACCATATATTTT. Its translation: CASSLGTTSGNTIYF.

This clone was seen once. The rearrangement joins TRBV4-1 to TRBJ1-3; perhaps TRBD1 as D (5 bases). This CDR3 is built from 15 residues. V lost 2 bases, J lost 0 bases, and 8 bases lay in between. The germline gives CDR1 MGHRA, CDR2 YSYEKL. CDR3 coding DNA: TGCGCCAGCAGCCAACTGGGGGGCTCTGGAAACACCATATATTTT. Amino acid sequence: CASSQLGGSGNTIYF.

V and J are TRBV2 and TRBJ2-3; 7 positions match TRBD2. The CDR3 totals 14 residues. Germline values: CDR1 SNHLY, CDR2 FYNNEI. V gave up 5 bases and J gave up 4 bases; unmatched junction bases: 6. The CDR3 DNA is TGTGCCAGCAGTACTAGACTAGCCTCAGATACGCAGTATTTT. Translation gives CASSTRLASDTQYF.

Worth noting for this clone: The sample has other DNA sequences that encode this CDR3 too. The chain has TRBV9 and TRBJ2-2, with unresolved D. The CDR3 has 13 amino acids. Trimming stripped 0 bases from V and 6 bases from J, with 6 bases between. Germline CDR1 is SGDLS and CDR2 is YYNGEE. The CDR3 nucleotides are TGTGCCAGCAGCGTAGGCCGGGCCGGGGAGCTGTTTTTT. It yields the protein CASSVGRAGELFF.

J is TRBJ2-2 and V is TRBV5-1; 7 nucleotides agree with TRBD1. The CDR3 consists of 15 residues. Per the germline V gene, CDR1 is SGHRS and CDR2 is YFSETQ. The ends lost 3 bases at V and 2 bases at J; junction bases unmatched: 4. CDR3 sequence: CASSWGQSNTGELFF. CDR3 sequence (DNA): TGCGCCAGCAGCTGGGGACAGTCCAACACCGGGGAGCTGTTTTTT.

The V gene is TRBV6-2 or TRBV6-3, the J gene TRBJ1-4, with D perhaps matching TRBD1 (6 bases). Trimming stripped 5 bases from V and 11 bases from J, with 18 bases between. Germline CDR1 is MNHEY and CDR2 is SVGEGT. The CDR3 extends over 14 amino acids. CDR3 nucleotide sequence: TGTGCCAGCAGTAAGAACAGGGTAGTCGGGAAACTGTTTTTT. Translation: CASSKNRVVGKLFF.

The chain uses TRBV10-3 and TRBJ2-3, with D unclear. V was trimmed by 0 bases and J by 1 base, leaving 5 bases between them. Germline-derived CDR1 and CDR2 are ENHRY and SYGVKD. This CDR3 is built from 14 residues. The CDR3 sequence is CAISESTGTDTQYF. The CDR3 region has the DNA TGTGCCATCAGTGAGTCAACAGGCACAGATACGCAGTATTTT.

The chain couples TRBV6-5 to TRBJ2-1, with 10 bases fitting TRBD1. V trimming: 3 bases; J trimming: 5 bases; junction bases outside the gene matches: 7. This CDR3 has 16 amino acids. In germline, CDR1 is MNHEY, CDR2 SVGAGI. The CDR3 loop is CASSYSGTGVNNEQFF. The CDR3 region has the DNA TGTGCCAGCAGTTATTCCGGGACAGGGGTTAACAATGAGCAGTTCTTC.

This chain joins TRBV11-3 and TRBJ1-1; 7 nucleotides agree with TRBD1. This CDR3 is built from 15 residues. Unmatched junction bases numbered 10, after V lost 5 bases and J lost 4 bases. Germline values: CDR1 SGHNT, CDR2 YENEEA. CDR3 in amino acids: CASSPSDRAGTEAFF. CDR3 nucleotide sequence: TGTGCCAGCAGCCCCTCCGACAGGGCCGGCACTGAAGCTTTCTTT.

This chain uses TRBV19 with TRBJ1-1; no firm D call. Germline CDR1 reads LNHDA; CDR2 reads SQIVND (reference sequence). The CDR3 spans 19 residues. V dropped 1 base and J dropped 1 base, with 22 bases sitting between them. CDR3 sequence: CASSIAAPSTVRGNTEAFF. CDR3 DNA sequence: TGTGCCAGTAGTATAGCGGCACCTAGTACCGTCCGGGGGAACACTGAAGCTTTCTTT.

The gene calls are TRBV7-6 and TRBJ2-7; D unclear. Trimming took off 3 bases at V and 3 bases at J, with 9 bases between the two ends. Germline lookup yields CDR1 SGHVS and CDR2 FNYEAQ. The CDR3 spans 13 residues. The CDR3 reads CASSFPGSYEQYF. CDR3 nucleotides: TGTGCCAGCAGCTTCCCGGGTAGCTACGAGCAGTACTTC.

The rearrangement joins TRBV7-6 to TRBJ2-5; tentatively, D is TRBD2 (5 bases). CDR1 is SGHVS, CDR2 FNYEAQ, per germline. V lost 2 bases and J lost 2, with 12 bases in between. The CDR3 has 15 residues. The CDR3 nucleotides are TGTGCCAGCAGCTTATTCAGCGGTCCTCAAGAGACCCAGTACTTC. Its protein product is CASSLFSGPQETQYF.

CDR3 DNA sequence: TGCGCCAGCAGTCAATCGAAAACAGGGCCATCCTACGAGCAGTACTTC. Amino acid sequence: CASSQSKTGPSYEQYF. The rearrangement uses TRBV23-1 and TRBJ2-7, with a possible D match to TRBD1 (6 bases). TRBV23-1 is noted as an ORF with a role that remains uncertain. The CDR3 has 16 residues. Between the trimmed V and J ends, which lost 0 bases and 1 base, there was a span of 13 bases.

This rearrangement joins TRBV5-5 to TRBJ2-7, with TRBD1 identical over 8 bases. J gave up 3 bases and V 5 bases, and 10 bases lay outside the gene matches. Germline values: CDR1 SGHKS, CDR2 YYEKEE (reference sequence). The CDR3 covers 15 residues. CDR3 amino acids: CASSPTATGDYEQYF. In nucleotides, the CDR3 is TGTGCCAGCAGTCCAACCGCGACAGGGGACTACGAGCAGTACTTC.

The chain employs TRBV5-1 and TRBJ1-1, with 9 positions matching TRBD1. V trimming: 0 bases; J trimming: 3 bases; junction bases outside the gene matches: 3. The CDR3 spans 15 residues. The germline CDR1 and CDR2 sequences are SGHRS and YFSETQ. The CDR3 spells CASSLAQGAYTEAFF. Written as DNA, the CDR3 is TGCGCCAGCAGCTTGGCACAGGGGGCATACACTGAAGCTTTCTTT. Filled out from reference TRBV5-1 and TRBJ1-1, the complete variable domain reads KAGVTQTPRYLIKTRGQQVTLSCSPISGHRSVSWYQQTPGQGLQFLFEYFSETQRNKGNFPGRFSGRQFSNSRSEMNVSTLELGDSALYLCASSLAQGAYTEAFFGQGTRLTVV.